Shown below are 23 T cell receptor beta chains from a single sample sequenced in a study of regulatory T cells in long-lasting Graves disease. The sample's time point: newly diagnosed GD, antithyroid drugs for less than 3 months. With RNA extracted from PBMCs as input, the TCR library was made. The authors built TCR beta libraries using iRepertoire HTBI primers and Arm-PCR of CDR3 regions. One entry per CDR3 protein results from TCRdb running MiXCR on the multiplex PCR reads. Of some 400,000 distinct CDR3 sequences in the sample, about 15% are singletons; the top ten hold roughly a sixth. These data were likewise used in another study, on T cells in Graves' hyperthyroidism and ophthalmopathy.

This specimen was peripheral blood mononuclear cells (PBMCs), taken at new diagnosis, from a patient treated with antithyroid drugs. The receptor set was obtained from a woman aged 30 to 39 with Graves disease.

This clonotype was seen just once. The junction differs from germline at one of its ends, possibly a read error. The chain employs TRBV6-1 and TRBJ1-4, with 8 bases aligning to TRBD1. The length of the CDR3 is 15 residues. Germline V lookup: CDR1 MNHNS, CDR2 SASEGT. The DNA for the CDR3 is TGTGCCAGCAGAGATTTTAGACAGGGGCCCGTTTTTAGGGCTTTT. The encoded protein is CASRDFRQGPVFRAF.

This clonotype has at least ten counts. The CDR3, as DNA: TGTGCCAGCAGCCAAGATACCCCACCTGGGACCCAGTACTTC. It yields the protein CASSQDTPPGTQYF. The gene calls are TRBV3-1 and TRBJ2-5; no firm D call. Germline V lookup: CDR1 LGHDT, CDR2 YNNKEL (reference sequence). The CDR3 sequence is 14 residues long. Trimming took 0 bases from V and 7 from J, leaving 12 bases between them.

There are a few counts of this clonotype. This chain connects TRBV27 to TRBJ2-1; D uncertain. The length of the CDR3 is 13 residues. Per germline, CDR1 MNHEY and CDR2 SMNVEV (reference sequence). With 6 bases removed from V and 3 bases from J, the gap between germline ends came to 9 bases. In DNA, the CDR3 is TGTGCCAGCAGATACTCTCTCTACAATGAGCAGTTCTTC. This gives the protein CASRYSLYNEQFF.

This clonotype showed up many times. This chain connects TRBV7-9 to TRBJ2-7; 7 bases are shared with TRBD2. The CDR3 runs 14 residues. Germline V gene lookup returns CDR1 SEHNR and CDR2 FQNEAQ (reference sequence). Trimming at V came to 5 bases and at J to 2 bases, leaving 6 bases not matched to a gene. The CDR3 is CASSTEGLAYEQYF. The CDR3 region has the DNA TGTGCCAGCAGCACGGAAGGACTAGCCTACGAGCAGTACTTC.

The chain is built from TRBV9 and TRBJ2-1; D gene unclear. V lost 0 bases to trimming and J lost 10 bases, with 11 bases between them. The CDR3 sequence is 13 residues long. CDR1 SGDLS and CDR2 YYNGEE come from the germline V gene. CDR3 bases: TGTGCCAGCAGCGTAGGGAGTCCTTACGAGCAGTTCTTC. It encodes CASSVGSPYEQFF.

This clonotype has only a few counts. The chain employs TRBV15 and TRBJ2-1, with D maybe TRBD2 (6 bases). The germline gives CDR1 LNHNV, CDR2 YYDKDF (reference sequence). The CDR3 runs 15 residues. Deletions cut 3 bases from V and 14 bases from J, with 23 bases between. As DNA, the CDR3 is TGTGCCACCAGCAGCTGGAGGGAAACCCCGGGGGTAGAGTTCTTC. Its protein is CATSSWRETPGVEFF.

This clonotype was recorded many times. This chain connects TRBV12-3 or TRBV12-4 to TRBJ1-2; D may be TRBD1 (6 bases). The CDR3 is 14 residues long. V shed 5 bases and J shed 7 bases, with 17 bases lying between them. CDR3 sequence (DNA): TGTGCCAGCAGTCCCTCCAGGGGTTTCGGTGGCTACACCTTC. Translation: CASSPSRGFGGYTF.

In this sample, this clonotype turned up many times. The rearrangement uses TRBV29-1 and TRBJ2-3; a possible D gene is TRBD1 (6 bases). V was trimmed by 7 bases and J by 4 bases, leaving 15 bases between them. Germline CDR1 is SQVTM and CDR2 is ANQGSEA. The CDR3 has 13 residues. CDR3 in amino acids: CSGHSGAPDTQYF. The CDR3 region has the DNA TGCAGCGGACATTCAGGGGCCCCAGATACGCAGTATTTT.

In this sample, this clonotype turned up many times. The chain couples TRBV5-1 to TRBJ2-3; a possible D gene is TRBD2 (6 bases). The V gene lost 0 bases and the J gene lost 2 bases, with 16 bases spanning the gap. The CDR3 contains 17 residues. Germline V gives CDR1 SGHRS, CDR2 YFSETQ. CDR3 loop: CASSLGTSTRPTDTQYF. Written as DNA, the CDR3 is TGCGCCAGCAGCTTGGGAACTAGCACTAGACCCACAGATACGCAGTATTTT. Supplemented by reference TRBV5-1 and TRBJ2-3, the full variable domain reads KAGVTQTPRYLIKTRGQQVTLSCSPISGHRSVSWYQQTPGQGLQFLFEYFSETQRNKGNFPGRFSGRQFSNSRSEMNVSTLELGDSALYLCASSLGTSTRPTDTQYFGPGTRLTVL.

In its sample, this clonotype was seen many times. The chain employs TRBV10-3 and TRBJ2-5, with 8 nucleotides matching TRBD2. The CDR3 runs 14 residues. CDR1 is ENHRY, CDR2 SYGVKD, per germline. J gave up 3 bases and V 4 bases, and 4 bases lay outside the gene matches. CDR3 coding DNA: TGTGCCATCAGTGGTCGTAGCGGGGAAGAGACCCAGTACTTC. Translation gives CAISGRSGEETQYF.

The rearrangement uses TRBV11-3 and TRBJ2-2; D possibly uses TRBD1 or TRBD2 (8 bases each). There are 18 residues in the CDR3. From germline, CDR1 is SGHNT and CDR2 YENEEA. The germline V and J ends were trimmed by 5 bases and 2 bases, with 21 bases remaining between them. CDR3 bases: TGTGCCAGCAGCAAGACAGGGGCTAGCGGGTATAACACCGGGGAGCTGTTTTTT. This gives the protein CASSKTGASGYNTGELFF.

This clonotype has only one observation. The chain employs TRBV28 and TRBJ2-3; TRBD1 might be the D (5 bases). V dropped 3 bases and J dropped 6 bases, with 16 bases sitting between them. Germline CDR1 MDHEN, CDR2 SYDVKM. The length of the CDR3 is 15 residues. Here the CDR3 reads CASSFVGQGSDTQYF. CDR3 DNA: TGTGCCAGCAGTTTTGTTGGCCAGGGTAGTGATACGCAGTATTTT.

Ten or more counts support this clonotype. This chain joins TRBV7-9 and TRBJ1-5, with a tentative D call TRBD1 (6 bases). Germline loops: CDR1 SEHNR, CDR2 FQNEAQ (reference sequence). The V gene lost 5 bases and the J gene lost 7 bases, with 15 bases spanning the gap. This CDR3 is 14 amino acids long. CDR3 sequence (DNA): TGTGCCAGCAGCCGCCAGGGGTTGCGACAGCCCCAGCATTTT. The encoded protein is CASSRQGLRQPQHF.

This clonotype occurred many times. The gene calls are TRBV27 and TRBJ2-7, with 9 bases identical to TRBD2. V was clipped by 4 bases and J by 7 bases; unmatched bases: 11. Germline CDR1 reads MNHEY; CDR2 reads SMNVEV (reference sequence). The CDR3 runs 15 residues. In nucleotides, the CDR3 is TGTGCCAGCAGTTCCTCCATCGGGACTAGCCTTGAGCAGTACTTC. It translates to CASSSSIGTSLEQYF.

This clonotype has ten or more counts. DNA of the CDR3: TGCAGCGTTGCGACCGGGACAGGGGCCGCCGGGGAGCTGTTTTTT. Amino acid sequence: CSVATGTGAAGELFF. The V and J genes are TRBV29-1 and TRBJ2-2, with 10 bases that match TRBD1. This CDR3 is 15 amino acids long. Trimming took 4 bases from V and 6 from J; bases not matched to a gene: 8. Per germline, CDR1 SQVTM and CDR2 ANQGSEA.

This chain uses TRBV24-1 with TRBJ2-5; D tentatively fits TRBD1 or TRBD2 (5 bases each). V lost 0 bases to trimming and J lost 2 bases, with 9 bases between them. The CDR3 loop spans 15 amino acids. CDR1 and CDR2 from the germline V gene are KGHDR and SFDVKD. The CDR3 sequence: CATSDLLGGQETQYF. CDR3 DNA sequence: TGTGCCACCAGTGATTTGCTTGGGGGTCAAGAGACCCAGTACTTC.

The CDR3 region is CASSSAEPRTEAFF. CDR3 DNA sequence: TGTGCCAGCAGCTCCGCAGAACCTCGAACTGAAGCTTTCTTT. The rearrangement links TRBV5-4 to TRBJ1-1; D is unclear. Per the germline V gene, CDR1 is SGHNT and CDR2 is YYREEE (reference sequence). CDR3 length equals 14 residues. V dropped 3 bases and J dropped 5 bases, with 14 bases sitting between them.

The chain is built from TRBV19 and TRBJ1-2, with 9 bases fitting TRBD1. Germline V gives CDR1 LNHDA, CDR2 SQIVND (reference sequence). Trimming cost V 10 bases and J 4 bases; bases outside gene matches: 7. The CDR3 totals 13 residues. The CDR3 loop is CATYRGLIYGYTF. DNA for the CDR3: TGTGCCACCTACAGGGGGCTTATCTATGGCTACACCTTC.

This clonotype was detected many times. The rearrangement joins TRBV12-3 or TRBV12-4 to TRBJ2-5; TRBD1 matches 7 bases. J lost 2 bases, V lost 0 bases, and 3 bases had no gene match. This CDR3 contains 15 residues. CDR3 sequence: CASSLALGQQETQYF. The CDR3, as DNA: TGTGCCAGCAGTTTAGCCCTGGGACAGCAAGAGACCCAGTACTTC.

In this sample, this clonotype turned up many times. CDR3 coding DNA: TGTGCCAGCAGCCCCTGGTCGGGGCAAGAGACCCAGTACTTC. Residues: CASSPWSGQETQYF. This sequence joins TRBV11-2 and TRBJ2-5; D may be TRBD2 (5 bases). Germline V gene lookup returns CDR1 SGHAT and CDR2 FQNNGV. CDR3 length: 14 amino acids. Between the trimmed V and J ends, which lost 5 bases and 2 bases, there was a span of 12 bases.

As concerns this clonotype: This could be a read error, since a much larger clone is one nucleotide away. This chain links TRBV9 with TRBJ2-3, with D unclear. The germline V gene encodes CDR1 SGDLS and CDR2 YYNGEE. The CDR3 is 14 residues long. The CDR3 reads CDSSPRDPGDTQYF. In DNA, the CDR3 is TGTGACAGCAGCCCCAGAGATCCTGGGGATACGCAGTATTTT.

The table lists this clonotype with many counts. CDR3 protein: CAWGQGNGEAFF. CDR3 DNA sequence: TGTGCCTGGGGACAGGGTAATGGAGAAGCTTTCTTT. The V and J genes are TRBV30 and TRBJ1-1; 8 bases are shared with TRBD1. V lost 5 bases to trimming and J lost 8 bases; unmatched junction nucleotides: 7. CDR3 length: 12 amino acids. Looked up from germline, CDR1 is GTSNPN and CDR2 is SVGIG (reference sequence).

This clonotype was observed once. The chain links TRBV24-1 to TRBJ1-5; 7 bases are shared with TRBD1. This CDR3 region has 13 residues. Germline values: CDR1 KGHDR, CDR2 SFDVKD. Unmatched junction bases numbered 4, after V lost 7 bases and J lost 5 bases. The chain's CDR3 is CATSQGGDQPQHF. The CDR3 nucleotides are TGTGCCACCAGCCAGGGGGGGGATCAGCCCCAGCATTTT.